This T cell receptor (beta chain) was captured by sequencing in a study of technical replicates of blood from a few donors. Repertoires were generated with immunoSEQ multiplex PCR, while TCRdb's copy carries only in-frame clones and drops some. The repertoire includes 75,000 to 85,000 clones, approximately 80% of them detected once, and around 4% sits in the top ten. This clone has only one observation. V shed 6 bases and J 8 bases; nucleotides not matched to a gene: 8. From germline, CDR1 is LNHDA and CDR2 SQIVND (reference sequence). This CDR3 spans 15 amino acids. The J gene is TRBJ1-6, the V gene TRBV19, with 9 bases fitting TRBD1. Sequenced: PBMCs. This clonotype was obtained from a human donor in good health. Some clones in this sample may be carry-over from other donors' samples. The CDR3 DNA sequence: TGTGCCAGTAGAAGAGGGACAGGGACCTATTCACCCCTCCACTTT. Translated: CASRRGTGTYSPLHF.